Here is one T cell receptor (beta chain) with its context. This clone was seen a single time. The clone's antigen remains unknown. No much larger clone is present one base from it, and per-base qualities are unavailable. The sample belongs to a study of Tregs in tolerant kidney transplant recipients (dated by TCRdb to the late 2010s). With regard to the full study: The transplants used related donors with nonmyeloablative bone marrow transplantation, and mixed chimerism in the human trials was transient. Before combined kidney and bone marrow transplantation, this study identified donor-specific regulatory T cells using TCRbeta sequencing and then followed those same cells after transplant.

The label giving this sample's time point can be read as: blood sample drawn before combined kidney and bone marrow transplant. Thawed PBMCs were FACS-sorted into unstimulated Tregs (CD4+CD25+CD127-), CD4+ non-Tregs (CD4+CD25-), CD4 cells and CD8 cells. Patients were several combined kidney and bone marrow transplant recipients from the ITN036ST trial, and only these trial subjects had samples available. Healthy control blood was separated into PBMCs by Ficoll density gradient and cryopreserved, and patient PBMCs were collected both before and after transplant. Beyond this particular receptor, the publication reports: In tolerant patients, the expansion of donor-specific Tregs was greater than global Treg expansion, suggesting that the expansion was antigen-driven rather than nonspecific. Expanding Tregs with activated donor B cells appeared to identify the most biologically relevant and donor-specific TCRbeta repertoire. PCR primers changed over time for some patients, so nucleotide-level comparison across those patients' samples was not possible. Biological reproducibility was not directly addressed, though technical replication error appeared minimal. Because only a small number of patients were included, the study had limitations, and the results will need to be validated in larger populations as well as under other immunosuppression protocols.

For TCRbeta CDR3 sequencing, genomic DNA was extracted from sorted cells using the QIAGEN DNeasy Blood and Tissue Kit. High-throughput TCRbeta CDR3 sequencing, which included PCR amplification with bias correction and internal controls, was done commercially through immunoSEQ. Processing in the source paper ran as follows. Unique productive TCRbeta sequences were defined by CDR3 nucleotide sequence where primers matched, otherwise by CDR3 amino acid sequence with Vbeta and Jbeta genes. Sorting error was corrected by removing sequences shared between sorted populations at a frequency ratio of 2:1 or less, and the remaining shared sequences were assigned to the higher population. A sequence counted as donor-reactive if, in CFSE-low cells, the sequence had a frequency of at least 0.01% and was expanded at least 5-fold compared with unstimulated cells. Jensen-Shannon divergence calculated on the top 100 TCRbeta sequences ranked by frequency was used to measure repertoire divergence. For any sample with multiple sequencing runs, sorting error was corrected in each run separately before the runs were pooled. TCRdb limited this immuneACCESS table to in-frame rearrangements with V and J called. A share of clones is missing; checked studies link under half to unresolved V genes, and the rest is unexplained. The DNA was the basis for D and trimming; V, J and clone size are from that table. The sample data list over 85,000 clones, and 80% to 95% of these were observed just once. The ten largest clonotypes hold 0.46% of the sample.

The CDR3 contains 15 residues, cysteine and phenylalanine counted. Only CDR3 DNA remains: 45 bases, in frame from the first base. For CDR1 and CDR2, the germline V gene lists MGHDK and SYGVNS. Trimming removed 6 bases from V and 0 bases from J, leaving 12 bases between the germline ends. The sequence links TRBV25-1 to TRBJ2-1, with no confidently assigned D gene. The TCR comes from a human donor who received a combined kidney and bone marrow transplant. The sample in question was CD4+ T cells from blood, obtained before the transplant. CDR3 sequence: CASSPSGRSYNEQFF. Here is the DNA: TGTGCCAGCAGCCCTTCGGGTCGCTCCTACAATGAGCAGTTCTTC.